This T cell receptor beta chain was sequenced in a study of immune heterogeneity within non-small cell lung tumors. A few counts support this clonotype. Bulk tumor gDNA, roughly 600 ng per sample, served as the TCR template. Multiple biopsies spaced far apart were taken from each primary tumor during surgery. Enrolled individuals presented with untreated, newly diagnosed non-small cell lung cancer and received curative surgery. Multiplex PCR with 32 V and 13 J primers amplified TCR beta CDR3. One entry per CDR3 protein results from TCRdb running MiXCR on the multiplex PCR reads. The top ten clones hold around 4.3% of a sample with 13,000 or so distinct CDR3 sequences, about 20% of them seen once. Material for sequencing was lung tumor tissue. This TCR derives from a man in his 60s with non-small cell lung cancer.

In DNA form, the CDR3 reads TGTGCCAGTGGACAGGGAGGGGATACGCAGTATTTT. Its translation is CASGQGGDTQYF. The chain joins TRBV28 to TRBJ2-3; TRBD1 is a possible D gene (8 bases). The V and J ends lost 9 bases and 6 bases respectively, with 13 bases between them. Germline assignment: CDR1 MDHEN and CDR2 SYDVKM. This CDR3 comprises 12 residues.